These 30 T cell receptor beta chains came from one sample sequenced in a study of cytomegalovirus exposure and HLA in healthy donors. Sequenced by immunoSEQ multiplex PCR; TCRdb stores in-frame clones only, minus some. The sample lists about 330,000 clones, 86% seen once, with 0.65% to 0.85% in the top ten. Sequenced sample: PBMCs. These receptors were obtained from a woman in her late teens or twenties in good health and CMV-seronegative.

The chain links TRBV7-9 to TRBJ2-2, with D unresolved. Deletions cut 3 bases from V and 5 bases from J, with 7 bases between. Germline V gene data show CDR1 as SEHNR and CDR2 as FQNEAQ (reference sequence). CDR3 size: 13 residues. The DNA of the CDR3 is TGTGCCAGCAGCTTGGAGATTACCGGGGAGCTGTTTTTT. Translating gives CASSLEITGELFF.

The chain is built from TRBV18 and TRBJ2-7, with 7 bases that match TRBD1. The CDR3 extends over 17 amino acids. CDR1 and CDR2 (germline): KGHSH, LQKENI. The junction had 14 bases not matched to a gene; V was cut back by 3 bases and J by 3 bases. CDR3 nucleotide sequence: TGTGCCAGCTCACCTACCCCGACAGGGTCGGCTCTCTACGAGCAGTACTTC. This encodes CASSPTPTGSALYEQYF.

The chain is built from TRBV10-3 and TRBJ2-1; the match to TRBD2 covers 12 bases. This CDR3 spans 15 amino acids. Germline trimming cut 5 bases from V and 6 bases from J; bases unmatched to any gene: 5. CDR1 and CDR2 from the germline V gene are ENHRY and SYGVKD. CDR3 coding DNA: TGTGCCATCAGTCCGGGACTAGCGGGTAGCAATGAGCAGTTCTTC. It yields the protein CAISPGLAGSNEQFF.

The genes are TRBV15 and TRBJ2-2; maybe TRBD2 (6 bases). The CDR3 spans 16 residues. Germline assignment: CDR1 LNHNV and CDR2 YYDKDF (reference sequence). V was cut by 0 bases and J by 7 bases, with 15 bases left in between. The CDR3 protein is CATSRDGTGAGGELFF. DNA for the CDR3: TGTGCCACCAGCAGAGATGGGACGGGAGCGGGCGGGGAGCTGTTTTTT.

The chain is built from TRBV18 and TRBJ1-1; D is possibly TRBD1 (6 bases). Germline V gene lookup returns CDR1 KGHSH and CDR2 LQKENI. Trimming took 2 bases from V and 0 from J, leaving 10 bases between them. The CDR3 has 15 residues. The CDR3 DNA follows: TGTGCCAGCTCACCAGGGGGCTGGTTGAACACTGAAGCTTTCTTT. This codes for CASSPGGWLNTEAFF.

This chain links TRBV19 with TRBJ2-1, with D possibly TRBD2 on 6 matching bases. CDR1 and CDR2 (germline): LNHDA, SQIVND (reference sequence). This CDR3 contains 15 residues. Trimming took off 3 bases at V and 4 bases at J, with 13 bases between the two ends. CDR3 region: CASSMMGGEYNEQFF. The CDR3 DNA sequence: TGTGCCAGTAGTATGATGGGGGGAGAGTACAATGAGCAGTTCTTC.

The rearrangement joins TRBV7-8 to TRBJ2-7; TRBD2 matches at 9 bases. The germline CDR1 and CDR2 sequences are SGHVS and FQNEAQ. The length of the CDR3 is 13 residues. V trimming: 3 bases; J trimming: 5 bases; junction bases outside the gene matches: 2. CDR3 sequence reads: CASSLTSGNEQYF. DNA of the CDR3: TGTGCCAGCAGCTTGACTAGCGGCAACGAGCAGTACTTC. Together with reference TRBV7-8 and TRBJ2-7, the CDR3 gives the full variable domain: GAGVSQSPRYKVAKRGQDVALRCDPISGHVSLFWYQQALGQGPEFLTYFQNEAQLDKSGLPSDRFFAERPEGSVSTLKIQRTQQEDSAVYLCASSLTSGNEQYFGPGTRLTVT.

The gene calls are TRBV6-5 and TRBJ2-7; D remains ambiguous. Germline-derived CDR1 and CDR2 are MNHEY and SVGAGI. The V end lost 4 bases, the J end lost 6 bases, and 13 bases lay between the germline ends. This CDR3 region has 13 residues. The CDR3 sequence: CASSSGPRVEQYF. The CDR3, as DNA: TGTGCCAGCAGTTCCGGCCCCCGGGTCGAGCAGTACTTC.

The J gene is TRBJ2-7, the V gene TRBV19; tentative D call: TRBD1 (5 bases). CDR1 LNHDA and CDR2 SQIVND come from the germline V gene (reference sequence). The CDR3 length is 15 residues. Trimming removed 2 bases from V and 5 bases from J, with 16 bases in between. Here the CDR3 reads CASSIFPAGIHEQYF. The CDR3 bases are TGTGCCAGTAGTATATTTCCGGCAGGGATTCACGAGCAGTACTTC.

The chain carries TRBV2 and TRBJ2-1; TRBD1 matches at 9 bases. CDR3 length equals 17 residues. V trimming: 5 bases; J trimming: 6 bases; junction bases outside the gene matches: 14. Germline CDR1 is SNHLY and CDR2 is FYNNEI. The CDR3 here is CASSRDRVMGGSNEQFF. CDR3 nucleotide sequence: TGTGCCAGCAGTAGGGACAGGGTAATGGGAGGTTCCAATGAGCAGTTCTTC.

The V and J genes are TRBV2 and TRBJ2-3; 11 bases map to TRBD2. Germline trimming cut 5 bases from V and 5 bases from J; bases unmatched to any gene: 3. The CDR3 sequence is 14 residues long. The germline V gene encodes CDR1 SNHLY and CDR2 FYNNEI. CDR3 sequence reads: CASSILAGEDTQYF. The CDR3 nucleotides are TGTGCCAGCAGTATACTAGCGGGAGAAGATACGCAGTATTTT.

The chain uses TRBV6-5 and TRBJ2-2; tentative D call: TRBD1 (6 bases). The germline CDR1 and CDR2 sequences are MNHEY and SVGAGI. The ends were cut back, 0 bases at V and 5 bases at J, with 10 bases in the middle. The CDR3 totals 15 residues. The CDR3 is CASSYSQGLTGELFF. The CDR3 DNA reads TGTGCCAGCAGTTACTCCCAGGGGTTGACCGGGGAGCTGTTTTTT.

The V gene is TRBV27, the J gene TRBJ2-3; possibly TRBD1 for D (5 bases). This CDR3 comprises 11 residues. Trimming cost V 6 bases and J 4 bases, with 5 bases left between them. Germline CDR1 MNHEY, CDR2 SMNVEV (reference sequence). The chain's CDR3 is CASRQADTQYF. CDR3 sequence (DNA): TGTGCCAGCAGACAGGCAGATACGCAGTATTTT.

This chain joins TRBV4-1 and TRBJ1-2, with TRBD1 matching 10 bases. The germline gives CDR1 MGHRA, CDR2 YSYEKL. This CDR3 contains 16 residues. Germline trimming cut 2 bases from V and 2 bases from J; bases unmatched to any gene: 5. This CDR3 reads CASSQSPGQGNYGYTF. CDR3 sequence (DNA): TGCGCCAGCAGCCAATCCCCGGGACAGGGGAACTATGGCTACACCTTC.

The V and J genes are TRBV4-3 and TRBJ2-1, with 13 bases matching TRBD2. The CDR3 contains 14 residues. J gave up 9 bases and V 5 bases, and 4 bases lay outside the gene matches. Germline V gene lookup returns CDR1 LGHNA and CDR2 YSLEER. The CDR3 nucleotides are TGCGCCAGCAGCTTCAGACTAGCGGGAGGTGAGCAGTTCTTC. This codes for CASSFRLAGGEQFF.

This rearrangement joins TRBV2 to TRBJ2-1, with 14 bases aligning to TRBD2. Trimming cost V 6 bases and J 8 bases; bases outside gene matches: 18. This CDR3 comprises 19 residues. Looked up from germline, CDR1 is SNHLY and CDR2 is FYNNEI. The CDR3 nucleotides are TGTGCCAGCAGCCCTACGACTAGCGGGAGGGCTTTTCGTCTTGATGAGCAGTTCTTC. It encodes CASSPTTSGRAFRLDEQFF. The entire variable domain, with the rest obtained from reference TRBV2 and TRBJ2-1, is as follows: EPEVTQTPSHQVTQMGQEVILRCVPISNHLYFYWYRQILGQKVEFLVSFYNNEISEKSEIFDDQFSVERPDGSNFTLKIRSTKLEDSAMYFCASSPTTSGRAFRLDEQFFGPGTRLTVL.

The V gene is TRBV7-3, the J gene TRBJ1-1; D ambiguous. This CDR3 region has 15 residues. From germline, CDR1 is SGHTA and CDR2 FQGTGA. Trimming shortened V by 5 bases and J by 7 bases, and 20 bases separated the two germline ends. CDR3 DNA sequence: TGTGCCAGCAGCCTAAGCCCTGAGGTGGCAAGTGAAGCTTTCTTT. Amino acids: CASSLSPEVASEAFF.

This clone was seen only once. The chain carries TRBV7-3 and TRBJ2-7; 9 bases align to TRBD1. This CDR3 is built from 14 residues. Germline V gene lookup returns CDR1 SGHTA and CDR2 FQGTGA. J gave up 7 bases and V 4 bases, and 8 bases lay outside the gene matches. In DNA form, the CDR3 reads TGTGCCAGCAGCTCCGGGACAGGGCTGGGGGAGCAGTACTTC. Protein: CASSSGTGLGEQYF. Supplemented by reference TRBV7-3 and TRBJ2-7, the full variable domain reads GAGVSQTPSNKVTEKGKYVELRCDPISGHTALYWYRQSLGQGPEFLIYFQGTGAADDSGLPNDRFFAVRPEGSVSTLKIQRTERGDSAVYLCASSSGTGLGEQYFGPGTRLTVT.

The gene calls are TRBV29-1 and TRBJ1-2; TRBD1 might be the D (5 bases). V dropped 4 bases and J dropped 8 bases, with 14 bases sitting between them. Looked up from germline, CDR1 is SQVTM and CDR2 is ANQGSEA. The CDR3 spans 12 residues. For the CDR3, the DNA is TGCAGCGTTGTGGGGGGTCGCGCCGGCTACACCTTC. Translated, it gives CSVVGGRAGYTF.

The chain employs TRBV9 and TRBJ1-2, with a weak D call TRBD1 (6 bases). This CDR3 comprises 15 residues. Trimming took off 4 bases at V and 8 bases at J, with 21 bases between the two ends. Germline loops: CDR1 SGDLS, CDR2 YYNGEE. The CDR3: CASSRTDGLVGGYTF. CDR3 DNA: TGTGCCAGCAGCCGGACAGACGGTCTGGTCGGGGGCTACACCTTC.

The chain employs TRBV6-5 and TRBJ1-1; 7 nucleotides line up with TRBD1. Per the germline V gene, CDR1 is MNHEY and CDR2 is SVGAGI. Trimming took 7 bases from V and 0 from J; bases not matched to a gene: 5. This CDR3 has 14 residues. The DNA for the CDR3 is TGTGCCAGCACTACGACAGGGATGAACACTGAAGCTTTCTTT. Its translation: CASTTTGMNTEAFF.

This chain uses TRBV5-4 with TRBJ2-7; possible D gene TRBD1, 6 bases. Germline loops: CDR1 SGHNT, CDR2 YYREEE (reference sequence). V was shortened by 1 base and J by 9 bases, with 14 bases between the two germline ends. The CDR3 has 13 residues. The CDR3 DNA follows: TGTGCCAGCAGCTTGATGGGGACAATCGGGCAGTACTTC. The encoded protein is CASSLMGTIGQYF.

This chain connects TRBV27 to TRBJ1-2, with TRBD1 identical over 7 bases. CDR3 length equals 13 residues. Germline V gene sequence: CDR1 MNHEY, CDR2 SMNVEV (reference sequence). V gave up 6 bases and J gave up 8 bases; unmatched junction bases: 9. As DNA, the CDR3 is TGTGCCAGCAGCTCCACAGGGGCGCTGGGCTACACCTTC. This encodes CASSSTGALGYTF.

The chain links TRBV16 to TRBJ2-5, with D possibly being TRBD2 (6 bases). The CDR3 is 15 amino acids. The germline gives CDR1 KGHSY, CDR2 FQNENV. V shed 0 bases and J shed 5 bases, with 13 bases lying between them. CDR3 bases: TGTGCCAGCAGCCAATCGTCCGGGAGTGGGGAGACCCAGTACTTC. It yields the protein CASSQSSGSGETQYF.

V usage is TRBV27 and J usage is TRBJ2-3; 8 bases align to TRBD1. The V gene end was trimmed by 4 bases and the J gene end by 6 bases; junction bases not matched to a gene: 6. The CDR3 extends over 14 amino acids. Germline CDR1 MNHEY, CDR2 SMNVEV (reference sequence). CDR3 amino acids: CASSSTGVGDTQYF. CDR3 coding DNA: TGTGCCAGCAGTTCGACAGGGGTAGGGGATACGCAGTATTTT.

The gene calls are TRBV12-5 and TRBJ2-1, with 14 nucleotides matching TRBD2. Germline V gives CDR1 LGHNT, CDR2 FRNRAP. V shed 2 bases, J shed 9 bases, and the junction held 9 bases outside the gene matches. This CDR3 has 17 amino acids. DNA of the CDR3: TGTGCTAGTGGTTTGAGGTCAGCTGGACTAGCGGGAGGTGAGCAGTTCTTC. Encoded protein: CASGLRSAGLAGGEQFF.

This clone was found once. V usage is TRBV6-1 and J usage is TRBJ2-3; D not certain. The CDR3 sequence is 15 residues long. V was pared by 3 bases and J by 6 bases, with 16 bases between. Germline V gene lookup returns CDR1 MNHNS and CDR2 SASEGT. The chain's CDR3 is CASSDSGFQGDTQYF. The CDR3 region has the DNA TGTGCCAGCAGTGACTCCGGGTTCCAAGGTGATACGCAGTATTTT.

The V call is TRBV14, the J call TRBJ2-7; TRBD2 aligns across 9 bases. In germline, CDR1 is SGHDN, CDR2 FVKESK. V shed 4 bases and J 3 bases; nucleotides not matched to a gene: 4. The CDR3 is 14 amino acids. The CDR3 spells CASSLLTSGYEQYF. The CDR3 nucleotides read TGTGCCAGCAGCCTATTGACTAGCGGCTACGAGCAGTACTTC.

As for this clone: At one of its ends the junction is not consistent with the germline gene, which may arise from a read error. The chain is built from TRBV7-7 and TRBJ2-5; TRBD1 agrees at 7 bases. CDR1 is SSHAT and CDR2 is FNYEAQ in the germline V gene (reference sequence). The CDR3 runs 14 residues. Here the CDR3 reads CASSFTGAPETQYF. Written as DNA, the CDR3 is TGTGCTAGCAGCTTTACAGGGGCGCCAGAGACCCAGTACTTC.

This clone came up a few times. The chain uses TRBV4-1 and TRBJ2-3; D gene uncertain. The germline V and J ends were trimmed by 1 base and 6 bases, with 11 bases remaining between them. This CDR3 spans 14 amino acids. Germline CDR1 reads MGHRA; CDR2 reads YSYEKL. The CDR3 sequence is CASSQVSLSDTQYF. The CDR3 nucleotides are TGCGCCAGCAGCCAAGTTTCTCTATCCGATACGCAGTATTTT.